The 21 T cell receptor beta chains given below trace back to one sample, sequenced in a study of OX40 agonist ivuxolimab in advanced cancers. Sequencing was performed with immunoSEQ multiplex PCR; in TCRdb, only in-frame clones are kept and a portion is missing. The top ten clones hold about 9% of a sample with approximately 90,000 clones, about 90% of them seen once. The specimen was CD4+ or CD8+ T cells sorted from blood, collected in a trial of the OX40 agonist ivuxolimab. The receptors stem from an adult with an advanced solid tumor such as melanoma, head and neck, liver or kidney cancer.

The genes are TRBV15 and TRBJ2-7; 10 nucleotides agree with TRBD1. The V gene's germline CDR1 is LNHNV and CDR2 YYDKDF (reference sequence). V lost 0 bases and J lost 4; bases outside the gene matches: 3. The CDR3 is made up of 15 amino acids. CDR3 residues: CATSRETGGRYEQYF. CDR3 nucleotide sequence: TGTGCCACCAGCAGAGAGACAGGGGGCAGGTACGAGCAGTACTTC.

The chain combines TRBV11-3 with TRBJ2-3; TRBD2 might be the D (5 bases). The length of the CDR3 is 16 residues. The germline gives CDR1 SGHNT, CDR2 YENEEA. Trimming stripped 5 bases from V and 2 bases from J, with 17 bases between. CDR3 in DNA: TGTGCCAGCAGCCCTGTAGAGGGATTCTACACAGATACGCAGTATTTT. Its translation: CASSPVEGFYTDTQYF.

The chain couples TRBV12-1 to TRBJ2-2; no check of the table's D call, TRBD2, against the DNA was made. TRBV12-1 is termed a pseudogene. The CDR3 sequence is 17 residues long. The CDR3: CASRTRGGSLATGELFF. As DNA, the CDR3 is TGTGCCAGCAGAACCCGTGGGGGGTCATTAGCCACCGGGGAGCTGTTTTTT.

The V gene is TRBV27, the J gene TRBJ2-7; perhaps TRBD2 as D (5 bases). The CDR3 is 18 amino acids. The germline V gene encodes CDR1 MNHEY and CDR2 SMNVEV (reference sequence). V gave up 6 bases and J gave up 4 bases, with 28 bases separating them. Here the CDR3 reads CASSSRLTLGRVRYEQYF. The DNA for the CDR3 is TGTGCCAGCAGCTCGCGGTTGACCTTAGGGCGGGTTCGTTACGAGCAGTACTTC.

This clone showed up just a few times. The J gene is TRBJ2-1, the V gene TRBV11-2; D is ambiguous. CDR1 SGHAT and CDR2 FQNNGV come from the germline V gene. This CDR3 region has 19 residues. Trimming took off 1 base at V and 0 bases at J, with 19 bases between the two ends. CDR3 coding DNA: TGTGCCAGCAGCTTAGGCAGGAAAGTGGTTGCTGGCTCCTACAATGAGCAGTTCTTC. It codes for CASSLGRKVVAGSYNEQFF.

This clone turned up a few times. The rearrangement links TRBV2 to TRBJ1-1; D is uncertain. The CDR3 extends over 10 amino acids. V was cut by 8 bases and J by 11 bases, with 12 bases left in between. The germline V gene encodes CDR1 SNHLY and CDR2 FYNNEI. Here the CDR3 DNA reads TGTGCCAGCCACCTTAGTCGGGCTTTCTTT. Translation: CASHLSRAFF.

The J gene is TRBJ2-7, the V gene TRBV12-2; the D segment call TRBD1 is taken from the table without a DNA check. TRBV12-2 is listed as a pseudogene. This CDR3 spans 12 amino acids. DNA of the CDR3: TGTGCAAGTCGCTTAGACAGGTCCGAGCAGTACTTC. Its protein is CASRLDRSEQYF.

This clone has a single count. The V and J genes are TRBV6-6 and TRBJ2-7; TRBD2 might be the D (6 bases). The V end lost 4 bases, the J end lost 6 bases, and 13 bases lay between the germline ends. The CDR3 spans 13 residues. Germline CDR1 reads MNHNY; CDR2 reads SVGAGI (reference sequence). Here the CDR3 DNA reads TGTGCCAGCAGTTTGGGGGGAGGTAGCGAGCAGTACTTC. Protein product: CASSLGGGSEQYF.

This clone has only one observation. The chain recombines TRBV6-5 with TRBJ1-5; D gene uncertain. The ends were cut back, 2 bases at V and 0 bases at J, with 8 bases in the middle. This CDR3 has 15 amino acids. Germline CDR1 and CDR2: MNHEY and SVGAGI. CDR3 nucleotides: TGTGCCAGCAGTTACAACGGGAATAGCAATCAGCCCCAGCATTTT. Protein: CASSYNGNSNQPQHF.

The V and J genes are TRBV28 and TRBJ1-4; D is ambiguous. There are 14 residues in the CDR3. V dropped 1 base and J dropped 8 bases, with 11 bases sitting between them. Germline V CDR1 and CDR2: MDHEN, SYDVKM. The CDR3 DNA sequence: TGTGCCAGCAGTTTATACCGCAAAGGGGAAAAACTGTTTTTT. It is translated as CASSLYRKGEKLFF.

The CDR3 DNA reads as TGTGCCAGCGAAAACCGGGACGTACCCCAATACGAGCAGTACTTC. Its translation: CASENRDVPQYEQYF. The rearrangement joins TRBV2 to TRBJ2-7; D tentatively reads TRBD1 or TRBD2 (5 bases each). Germline values: CDR1 SNHLY, CDR2 FYNNEI. With 8 bases removed from V and 4 bases from J, the gap between germline ends came to 21 bases. The CDR3 extends over 15 amino acids. Full variable domain (outside the CDR3, taken from reference TRBV2 and TRBJ2-7): EPEVTQTPSHQVTQMGQEVILRCVPISNHLYFYWYRQILGQKVEFLVSFYNNEISEKSEIFDDQFSVERPDGSNFTLKIRSTKLEDSAMYFCASENRDVPQYEQYFGPGTRLTVT.

V gene TRBV28 combines with J gene TRBJ2-7; a weak D match, TRBD1 (5 bases). CDR3 size: 17 residues. Trimming shortened V by 6 bases and J by 0 bases, and 21 bases separated the two germline ends. Germline V lookup: CDR1 MDHEN, CDR2 SYDVKM. The CDR3 sequence: CASRTYSRGWSSYEQYF. CDR3 bases: TGTGCCAGCAGAACATATTCAAGGGGCTGGAGCTCCTACGAGCAGTACTTC. Complete variable domain (other parts from reference TRBV28 and TRBJ2-7): DVKVTQSSRYLVKRTGEKVFLECVQDMDHENMFWYRQDPGLGLRLIYFSYDVKMKEKGDIPEGYSVSREKKERFSLILESASTNQTSMYLCASRTYSRGWSSYEQYFGPGTRLTVT.

This chain uses TRBV6-5 with TRBJ2-5, with 8 nucleotides matching TRBD2. The last part of the DNA fits TRBJ2-7 better; the J call may be wrong. The CDR3 runs to 16 residues. Germline-derived CDR1 and CDR2 are MNHEY and SVGAGI. The CDR3 loop reads CASSFSPIAGPYEQYF. The CDR3 nucleotides read TGTGCCAGCAGTTTCTCGCCGATAGCGGGACCCTACGAGCAGTACTTC.

CDR3 sequence reads: CASSLTLNTEAFF. In nucleotides, the CDR3 is TGTGCCAGCAGTTTAACCCTGAACACTGAAGCTTTCTTT. This sequence joins TRBV27 and TRBJ1-1; D gene unclear. Trimming pared 2 bases from V and 0 bases from J, leaving 4 bases between. Germline V gene lookup returns CDR1 MNHEY and CDR2 SMNVEV (reference sequence). The CDR3 totals 13 residues.

The CDR3 spells CASALPGQANEQFF. The CDR3 DNA is TGTGCCAGCGCCCTCCCAGGACAGGCCAATGAGCAGTTCTTC. The rearrangement links TRBV19 to TRBJ2-1; 7 bases are shared with TRBD1. Trimming cost V 9 bases and J 6 bases; bases outside gene matches: 11. The V gene's germline CDR1 is LNHDA and CDR2 SQIVND (reference sequence). The CDR3 has 14 amino acids.

The V and J genes are TRBV19 and TRBJ1-3; possible D gene TRBD1, 6 bases. Deletions cut 3 bases from V and 4 bases from J, with 10 bases between. The germline gives CDR1 LNHDA, CDR2 SQIVND (reference sequence). This CDR3 spans 14 amino acids. This chain's CDR3 is CASSITGQGNTIYF. The CDR3 DNA reads TGTGCCAGTAGTATCACTGGACAGGGAAACACCATATATTTT.

The chain has TRBV6-1 and TRBJ1-2; D possibly corresponds to TRBD1 (5 bases). Germline V gene sequence: CDR1 MNHNS, CDR2 SASEGT. Trimming cost V 1 base and J 2 bases, with 8 bases left between them. The CDR3 is 14 amino acids. The CDR3 DNA follows: TGTGCCAGCAGTGAAGGGGGGATGAACTATGGCTACACCTTC. This translates into CASSEGGMNYGYTF.

The chain carries TRBV27 and TRBJ2-7; a weak D match, TRBD2 (6 bases). The CDR3 consists of 15 residues. Germline V gives CDR1 MNHEY, CDR2 SMNVEV (reference sequence). Trimming removed 0 bases from V and 1 base from J, with 10 bases in between. For the CDR3, the DNA is TGTGCCAGCAGTTTATCCGGGAGCCGGTCCTACGAGCAGTACTTC. The encoded protein is CASSLSGSRSYEQYF.

The chain employs TRBV7-3 and TRBJ2-1; D ambiguous. The CDR3 is 13 residues long. The germline V and J ends were trimmed by 5 bases and 2 bases, with 7 bases remaining between them. Germline V CDR1 and CDR2: SGHTA, FQGTGA. CDR3 in amino acids: CASSPSPYNEQFF. CDR3 in DNA: TGTGCCAGCAGCCCTAGTCCCTACAATGAGCAGTTCTTC.

Details on this clone: Other nucleotide sequences from this sample produce the same CDR3. The V gene is TRBV9, the J gene TRBJ2-7, with 11 bases identical to TRBD1. The CDR3 contains 13 residues. V was pared by 2 bases and J by 7 bases, with 2 bases of the junction left unmatched. Germline CDR1 is SGDLS and CDR2 is YYNGEE. The CDR3 DNA follows: TGTGCCAGCAGCGTCGGGACAGGGGGAGAGCAGTACTTC. Its protein product is CASSVGTGGEQYF.

This clone was seen once. The V call is TRBV27, the J call TRBJ2-7, with 7 bases identical to TRBD2. V trimming: 4 bases; J trimming: 0 bases; junction bases outside the gene matches: 9. Germline V CDR1 and CDR2: MNHEY, SMNVEV (reference sequence). The CDR3 sequence is 16 residues long. CDR3 sequence (DNA): TGTGCCAGCAGTTCCGATCTAGCGGTAAGCTCCTACGAGCAGTACTTC. It translates to CASSSDLAVSSYEQYF.